This T cell receptor (beta chain) was identified in a study of CD8 T cells in ankylosing spondylitis. Deletions cut 4 bases from V and 3 bases from J, with 7 bases between. This CDR3 is 13 amino acids long. From germline, CDR1 is MNHEY and CDR2 SVGAGI. This clonotype was detected many times. Quantitative barcoded 5'-RACE was used to prepare TCR beta libraries. Via MiXCR, TCRdb re-called the 5' RACE reads, giving one row per CDR3 protein. The sample includes 200,000 to 300,000 distinct CDR3 sequences, over 8.5% of them seen just once. The chain combines TRBV6-5 with TRBJ1-5; D gene ambiguous. This receptor was obtained from a male donor with ankylosing spondylitis or in good health (not recorded which). The sequencing input was blood, either unsorted or a sorted T cell fraction (not recorded which). The DNA of the CDR3 is TGTGCCAGCAGTTTGGCAGACAATCAGCCCCAGCATTTT. It translates to CASSLADNQPQHF.